This entry concerns a single T cell receptor (beta chain). Repertoires were generated with immunoSEQ multiplex PCR, while TCRdb's copy carries only in-frame clones and drops some. The sample consists of approximately 120,000 clones, nearly 90% of them appearing once. The V gene's germline CDR1 is MGHRA and CDR2 YSYEKL. The CDR3 length is 15 residues. V lost 4 bases and J lost 6, with 13 bases in between. The source of the sample is a study of T cell responses to AZD1222 COVID-19 vaccine. The chain is built from TRBV4-1 and TRBJ1-6, with D possibly TRBD1 on 6 matching bases. Here the sequenced sample was peripheral blood, taken 28 days after the second AZD1222 dose. This sequence was found in an adult who received the AZD1222 COVID-19 vaccine. CDR3 in amino acids: CASSLSGTLNSPLHF. CDR3 sequence (DNA): TGCGCCAGCAGCCTCTCCGGGACACTTAATTCACCCCTCCACTTT.